This T cell receptor (beta chain) is drawn from a study of siplizumab effects on memory and regulatory T cells. To note about this clone: No antigen is known for it.

Study-wide results and limits: Apparently more diverse than memory cells, naive T cells also seemed major alloresponse contributors. A small minority of alloreactive clones were mapped to unstimulated subsets. The mean Treg-derived percentage of mappable alloreactive CD4+ clones was approximately 70% with siplizumab compared with less than 35% in controls.

Per-sample assaying covered some 10^5 TCR templates. TCRdb keeps only in-frame clones here, not all; method: immunoSEQ multiplex PCR. The sample has approximately 94,000 clones, 93% seen once; the top ten hold 6.5%. V was trimmed by 5 bases and J by 2 bases, leaving 15 bases between them. CDR1 SNHLY and CDR2 FYNNEI come from the germline V gene. The CDR3 loop spans 15 amino acids. The sequencing input was CD8+ T cells sorted from blood. This chain connects TRBV2 to TRBJ1-1, with D possibly being TRBD1 (6 bases). The source is a human donor in good health. The CDR3 spells CASSPKQGVNTEAFF. The CDR3 bases are TGTGCCAGCAGTCCAAAACAGGGAGTAAACACTGAAGCTTTCTTT.